This T cell receptor (beta chain) comes out of a study of human T cells and chemical hapten exposure. This clonotype was counted only a few times. Germline lookup yields CDR1 DFQATT and CDR2 SNEGSKA (reference sequence). The CDR3 extends over 14 amino acids. V was cut by 1 base and J by 0 bases, with 9 bases left in between. TCRdb passed the RACE reads through MiXCR, listing each CDR3 protein once. The sample includes tens of thousands of distinct CDR3 sequences, approximately 10% of them seen just once. The time point denotes: patch test 1, 2 weeks after DPC sensitization. Documented treatment: therapeutic diphenylcyclopropenone sensitization with weekly scalp DPC. The total RNA was obtained from whole blood that was not fractionated.

The clonotype originates from a woman aged 35 to 49 with alopecia areata. Some clones in this sample may be carry-over from other donors' samples. V usage is TRBV20-1 and J usage is TRBJ1-1; D gene uncertain. This specimen consisted of whole blood, obtained in connection with sensitization to the hapten diphenylcyclopropenone (DPC). CDR3 sequence: CSARVDSMNTEAFF. The CDR3 nucleotides read TGCAGTGCTAGAGTTGATAGCATGAACACTGAAGCTTTCTTT.